The 30 T cell receptor beta chains below all came from one sample that was sequenced in a study of response to subunit inactivated influenza vaccine. TCRdb ran MiXCR on the RT-PCR reads and lists one entry per CDR3 protein. Among about half a million distinct CDR3 sequences listed, 25% were seen once. This material consisted of CD4+ T cells sorted from PBMCs, taken about 5 days after vaccination. The receptors stem from a man in his fifties who received an inactivated influenza vaccine.

This clonotype was counted a few times. V is TRBV29-1 and J is TRBJ2-1; no firm D call. The V and J ends lost 6 bases and 7 bases respectively, with 10 bases between them. This CDR3 region has 11 residues. Germline CDR1 reads SQVTM; CDR2 reads ANQGSEA. CDR3 in amino acids: CSVALWNEQFF. The CDR3 DNA sequence: TGCAGCGTCGCCTTATGGAATGAGCAGTTCTTC.

This clonotype was found once. The chain has TRBV6-1 and TRBJ2-7, with 8 positions matching TRBD2. Germline trimming cut 7 bases from V and 2 bases from J; bases unmatched to any gene: 4. Per germline, CDR1 MNHNS and CDR2 SASEGT. The CDR3 runs to 13 residues. As DNA, the CDR3 is TGTGCCAGCACCCGGGGGGGGCCCTACGAGCAGTACTTC. Translated: CASTRGGPYEQYF.

This clonotype showed up just a few times. The chain recombines TRBV12-3 or TRBV12-4 with TRBJ1-1, with D unresolved. V was cut by 1 base and J by 5 bases, with 8 bases left in between. The CDR3 covers 13 residues. The chain's CDR3 is CASSLGVVTEAFF. The CDR3 DNA follows: TGTGCCAGCAGTTTAGGGGTGGTAACTGAAGCTTTCTTT.

The chain recombines TRBV28 with TRBJ2-5, with 8 bases matching TRBD2. Germline V lookup: CDR1 MDHEN, CDR2 SYDVKM. This CDR3 contains 16 residues. The V and J ends lost 5 bases and 2 bases, in that order; junction bases with no gene match: 10. The CDR3 loop is CASSTILAARQETQYF. CDR3 coding DNA: TGTGCCAGCAGTACCATACTAGCGGCAAGGCAAGAGACCCAGTACTTC.

V gene TRBV4-3 combines with J gene TRBJ2-1; 7 bases agree with TRBD2. CDR3 length: 15 amino acids. CDR1 and CDR2 (germline): LGHNA, YSLEER. V lost 4 bases and J lost 2; bases outside the gene matches: 5. The DNA for the CDR3 is TGCGCCAGCAGCCTGTCTCGGGAGGCCTACAATGAGCAGTTCTTC. Translated, it gives CASSLSREAYNEQFF.

This clonotype occurred a few times. The CDR3 nucleotides read TGCGCCAGCAGCCAAGATTCGGTAGCCAAAAACATTCAGTACTTC. It codes for CASSQDSVAKNIQYF. The chain is built from TRBV4-1 and TRBJ2-4; D ambiguous. The germline CDR1 and CDR2 sequences are MGHRA and YSYEKL. This CDR3 is 15 amino acids long. Trimming stripped 0 bases from V and 0 bases from J, with 6 bases between.

This clonotype was seen just once. This sequence joins TRBV2 and TRBJ2-1, with D uncertain. This CDR3 is built from 15 residues. The V end lost 4 bases, the J end lost 0 bases, and 10 bases lay between the germline ends. Germline V gives CDR1 SNHLY, CDR2 FYNNEI. In DNA, the CDR3 is TGTGCCAGCAGTGCAGATACAGTCTCCTACAATGAGCAGTTCTTC. Its translation is CASSADTVSYNEQFF.

This rearrangement joins TRBV4-2 to TRBJ2-7; D possibly uses TRBD1 or TRBD2 (5 bases each). Trimming stripped 5 bases from V and 5 bases from J, with 13 bases between. The CDR3 spans 13 residues. The germline CDR1 and CDR2 sequences are LGHNA and YNFKEQ. The CDR3 sequence is CASSAPGANEQYF. For the CDR3, the DNA is TGTGCCAGCAGCGCCCCCGGGGCGAACGAGCAGTACTTC.

In this sample, this clonotype turned up a few times. This rearrangement joins TRBV6-5 to TRBJ1-2; no clear D gene. The CDR3 extends over 17 amino acids. The germline V and J ends were trimmed by 0 bases and 2 bases, with 16 bases remaining between them. Germline V CDR1 and CDR2: MNHEY, SVGAGI. The CDR3 reads CASSYSEDPFSNYGYTF. As DNA, the CDR3 is TGTGCCAGCAGTTACTCCGAGGACCCATTTTCGAACTATGGCTACACCTTC.

This chain connects TRBV6-2 or TRBV6-3 to TRBJ1-5; D call uncertain. The CDR3 consists of 13 residues. V lost 3 bases and J 9 bases, leaving 12 bases between the germline ends. The germline gives CDR1 MNHEY, CDR2 SVGEGT. The CDR3 nucleotides are TGTGCCAGCAGTTATGATAAGGTTCTGCCCCAGCATTTT. It translates to CASSYDKVLPQHF.

The V and J genes are TRBV3-1 and TRBJ2-5, with a tentative D call TRBD2 (7 bases). CDR3 length: 16 residues. Germline assignment: CDR1 LGHDT and CDR2 YNNKEL (reference sequence). V lost 0 bases and J lost 4, with 15 bases in between. The CDR3 DNA is TGTGCCAGCAGCCAAGATAATCGGGGGGCCGGAGAGACCCAGTACTTC. It translates to CASSQDNRGAGETQYF.

This clonotype has a handful of counts. The chain combines TRBV2 with TRBJ2-1; perhaps TRBD2 as D (6 bases). The germline V gene encodes CDR1 SNHLY and CDR2 FYNNEI. CDR3 length: 15 amino acids. The V and J ends lost 7 bases and 0 bases respectively, with 13 bases between them. The CDR3 DNA reads TGTGCCAGCAACCGGAGGGTCCGCTCCTACAATGAGCAGTTCTTC. This translates into CASNRRVRSYNEQFF.

This chain connects TRBV2 to TRBJ1-4; the match to TRBD1 covers 7 bases. This CDR3 spans 14 amino acids. The V segment lost 6 bases and the J segment 7 bases; nucleotides outside the gene matches: 8. Germline V gene sequence: CDR1 SNHLY, CDR2 FYNNEI. The CDR3 DNA is TGTGCCAGCAGAGGACAGGCTTGGGGTGAAAAACTGTTTTTT. It is translated as CASRGQAWGEKLFF.

The V gene is TRBV12-3 or TRBV12-4, the J gene TRBJ2-3; 7 bases fit TRBD2. The CDR3 sequence is 14 residues long. V was clipped by 7 bases and J by 3 bases; unmatched bases: 7. The CDR3 reads CASTKRGVTDTQYF. CDR3 DNA sequence: TGTGCCAGCACTAAACGGGGGGTTACAGATACGCAGTATTTT.

Of note for this clonotype: An end of the junction differs from the germline gene, which may be a read error. The genes are TRBV20-1 and TRBJ2-3; TRBD2 matches at 13 bases. The CDR3 has 15 residues. Germline V gene lookup returns CDR1 DFQATT and CDR2 SNEGSKA (reference sequence). In nucleotides, the CDR3 is TGCAGTGCAAGAGGGACTAGCGGGACCACAGATACGCAGTATTTT. Amino acids: CSARGTSGTTDTQYF.

This chain joins TRBV12-3 or TRBV12-4 and TRBJ2-5; D possibly corresponds to TRBD1 (6 bases). V lost 1 base and J 1 base, leaving 13 bases between the germline ends. The CDR3 length is 16 residues. CDR3 loop: CASSLGGLSPQETQYF. The CDR3 DNA is TGTGCCAGCAGTTTAGGGGGGCTCTCGCCCCAAGAGACCCAGTACTTC.

The chain couples TRBV10-2 to TRBJ1-5; D not resolved. Between the trimmed V and J ends, which lost 4 bases and 0 bases, there was a span of 13 bases. The CDR3 spans 16 residues. The germline V gene encodes CDR1 WSHSY and CDR2 SAAADI. The CDR3 sequence is CASSGSGYYSNQPQHF. The CDR3, as DNA: TGCGCCAGCAGTGGGAGTGGTTATTATAGCAATCAGCCCCAGCATTTT.

In the case of this clonotype: Germline is not matched at one junction end, which may reflect a read error. The gene calls are TRBV4-2 and TRBJ2-7; D tentatively fits TRBD1 or TRBD2 (6 bases each). The length of the CDR3 is 19 residues. The germline V gene has CDR1 LGHNA and CDR2 YNFKEQ. The CDR3 DNA is TGTGCCAGCAGCGAAGATCAATTAGGGGGGCTATGGCTCCCCTACGAGCAGTACTTC. It encodes CASSEDQLGGLWLPYEQYF.

This clonotype occurred a few times. The chain carries TRBV20-1 and TRBJ1-4, with D perhaps matching TRBD1 (6 bases). Germline lookup yields CDR1 DFQATT and CDR2 SNEGSKA (reference sequence). V was clipped by 0 bases and J by 0 bases, with 14 bases between them. This CDR3 comprises 17 residues. CDR3: CSARDIRGAATNEKLFF. The CDR3 nucleotides read TGCAGTGCTAGAGATATCCGGGGGGCTGCAACTAATGAAAAACTGTTTTTT.

This clonotype was counted between two and nine times. The rearrangement links TRBV20-1 to TRBJ2-7, with 9 bases lining up with TRBD2. The CDR3 spans 14 residues. Germline-derived CDR1 and CDR2 are DFQATT and SNEGSKA (reference sequence). Trimming cost V 3 bases and J 4 bases; bases outside gene matches: 7. CDR3 sequence: CSASSAGGFYEQYF. For the CDR3, the DNA is TGCAGTGCTAGCTCAGCGGGGGGTTTTTACGAGCAGTACTTC.

This clonotype was counted between two and nine times. The chain recombines TRBV28 with TRBJ2-7; 7 positions match TRBD1. This CDR3 contains 14 residues. V trimming: 3 bases; J trimming: 7 bases; junction bases outside the gene matches: 9. Looked up from germline, CDR1 is MDHEN and CDR2 is SYDVKM. The CDR3 loop is CASSFMGDSEEQYF. CDR3 nucleotide sequence: TGTGCCAGCAGTTTTATGGGGGACAGCGAGGAGCAGTACTTC.

About this clonotype: The final CDR3 position lacks the conserved phenylalanine or tryptophan, pointing to a likely read error. The rearrangement uses TRBV3-1 and TRBJ2-5, with D perhaps being TRBD1 or TRBD2 (5 bases each). CDR1 is LGHDT, CDR2 YNNKEL, per germline (reference sequence). V lost 3 bases, J lost 5 bases, and 16 bases lay in between. The CDR3 consists of 15 residues. The CDR3 bases are TGTGCCAGCAGCCATGGGCAGGTGGGGACGGAGACCCAGTACATC. Translation: CASSHGQVGTETQYI.

The genes are TRBV7-2 and TRBJ2-4; 9 positions match TRBD2. The CDR3 is 15 residues long. J lost 6 bases, V lost 3 bases, and 6 bases had no gene match. The germline V gene has CDR1 SGHTA and CDR2 FQGNSA. In nucleotides, the CDR3 is TGTGCCAGCAGCTTCCCAATAGCGGGAGTAAACATTCAGTACTTC. Residues: CASSFPIAGVNIQYF. Together with reference TRBV7-2 and TRBJ2-4, the CDR3 gives the full variable domain: GAGVSQSPSNKVTEKGKDVELRCDPISGHTALYWYRQSLGQGLEFLIYFQGNSAPDKSGLPSDRFSAERTGGSVSTLTIQRTQQEDSAVYLCASSFPIAGVNIQYFGAGTRLSVL.

The chain joins TRBV7-6 to TRBJ2-2; D call uncertain. CDR3 size: 16 residues. CDR1 and CDR2 from the germline V gene are SGHVS and FNYEAQ. The germline V and J ends were trimmed by 1 base and 0 bases, with 9 bases remaining between them. CDR3 loop: CASSLGARPNTGELFF. As DNA, the CDR3 is TGTGCCAGCAGCTTAGGAGCGAGGCCGAACACCGGGGAGCTGTTTTTT.

The V and J genes are TRBV5-1 and TRBJ2-7; 7 nucleotides align to TRBD1. CDR1 SGHRS and CDR2 YFSETQ come from the germline V gene. The CDR3 loop spans 15 amino acids. V was pared by 4 bases and J by 5 bases, with 12 bases of the junction left unmatched. The CDR3: CASSETGTVGDEQYF. In nucleotides, the CDR3 is TGCGCCAGCAGCGAGACCGGGACAGTCGGCGACGAGCAGTACTTC.

This chain uses TRBV5-1 with TRBJ1-1, with D unresolved. The length of the CDR3 is 16 residues. Germline CDR1 is SGHRS and CDR2 is YFSETQ. V lost 0 bases, J lost 0 bases, and 12 bases lay in between. The chain's CDR3 is CASSLDPGAVNTEAFF. As DNA, the CDR3 is TGCGCCAGCAGCTTGGATCCGGGAGCCGTGAACACTGAAGCTTTCTTT. Using reference TRBV5-1 and TRBJ1-1 for the parts outside the CDR3, the full variable domain is KAGVTQTPRYLIKTRGQQVTLSCSPISGHRSVSWYQQTPGQGLQFLFEYFSETQRNKGNFPGRFSGRQFSNSRSEMNVSTLELGDSALYLCASSLDPGAVNTEAFFGQGTRLTVV.

This chain connects TRBV15 to TRBJ2-7; tentatively, D is TRBD1 (5 bases). Germline CDR1 reads LNHNV; CDR2 reads YYDKDF (reference sequence). The CDR3 is 14 amino acids. Trimming stripped 0 bases from V and 3 bases from J, with 9 bases between. The CDR3 region is CATSRDTGYYEQYF. The CDR3 DNA sequence: TGTGCCACCAGCAGAGATACAGGTTACTACGAGCAGTACTTC.

This chain links TRBV18 with TRBJ1-5; D unclear. Trimming took off 5 bases at V and 8 bases at J, with 13 bases between the two ends. The CDR3 is 13 residues long. CDR1 is KGHSH and CDR2 is LQKENI in the germline V gene. The CDR3 loop is CASSTTAGKPQHF. CDR3 nucleotide sequence: TGTGCCAGCTCAACCACCGCGGGGAAGCCCCAGCATTTT. Supplemented by reference TRBV18 and TRBJ1-5, the full variable domain reads NAGVMQNPRHLVRRRGQEARLRCSPMKGHSHVYWYRQLPEEGLKFMVYLQKENIIDESGMPKERFSAEFPKEGPSILRIQQVVRGDSAAYFCASSTTAGKPQHFGDGTRLSIL.

This clonotype came up a few times. V is TRBV12-3 or TRBV12-4 and J is TRBJ2-3; 9 bases line up with TRBD1. V shed 3 bases, J shed 3 bases, and the junction held 4 bases outside the gene matches. This CDR3 has 15 amino acids. The DNA for the CDR3 is TGTGCCAGCAGTTTCTCGACAGGGGGTACAGATACGCAGTATTTT. As protein: CASSFSTGGTDTQYF.

The chain couples TRBV12-3 or TRBV12-4 to TRBJ2-1; D tentatively fits TRBD1 or TRBD2 (5 bases each). Trimming removed 6 bases from V and 0 bases from J, with 12 bases in between. There are 15 residues in the CDR3. The CDR3 bases are TGTGCCAGCAGCCGCAGGGAGAACTCCTACAATGAGCAGTTCTTC. Translated: CASSRRENSYNEQFF.